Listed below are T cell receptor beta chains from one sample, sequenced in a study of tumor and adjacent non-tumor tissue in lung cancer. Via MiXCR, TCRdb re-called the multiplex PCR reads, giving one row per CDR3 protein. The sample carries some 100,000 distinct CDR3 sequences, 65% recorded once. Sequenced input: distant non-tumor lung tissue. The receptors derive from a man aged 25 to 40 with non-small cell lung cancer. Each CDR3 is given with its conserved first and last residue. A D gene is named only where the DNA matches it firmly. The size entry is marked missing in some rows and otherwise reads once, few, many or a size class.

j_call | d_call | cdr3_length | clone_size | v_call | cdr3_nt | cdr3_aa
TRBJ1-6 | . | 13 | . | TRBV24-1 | TGTGCCATCTCCGCCCCAGTCTTTTCACCCCTCCACTTT | CAISAPVFSPLHF
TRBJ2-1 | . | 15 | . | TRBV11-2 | TGTGCCAGCAGCCCCCGGACAAGCCGCTACAATGAGCAGTTCTTC | CASSPRTSRYNEQFF
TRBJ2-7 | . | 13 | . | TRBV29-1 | TGCAGTGCCCCGGGACATGGGGCCAACGAGCAGTACTTC | CSAPGHGANEQYF
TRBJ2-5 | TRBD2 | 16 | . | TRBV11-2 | TGTGCCAGCAGCTTAGGGACTAGCGTAAGGGGAGAGACCCAGTACTTC | CASSLGTSVRGETQYF
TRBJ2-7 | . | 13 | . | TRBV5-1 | TGCGCCAGCAGCTTAGACGACGGATACGAGCAGTACTTC | CASSLDDGYEQYF
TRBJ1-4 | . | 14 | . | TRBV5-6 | TGTGGCAGCAGCTTGCTCGCAACTAATGAAAAACTGTTTTTT | CGSSLLATNEKLFF
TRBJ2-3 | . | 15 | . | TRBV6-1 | TGTGTCAGCAGTGAACTAGCTGGGAGCACAGATACGCACTATTTT | CVSSELAGSTDTHYF
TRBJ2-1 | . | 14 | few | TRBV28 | TGTGCCAGCAGTAGGCAGGCCCTCTACAATGAGCAGTTCTTC | CASSRQALYNEQFF
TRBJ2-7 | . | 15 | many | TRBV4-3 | TGCGCCAGCAGCCAAGGGACAGCGTACACCTACGAGCAGTACTTC | CASSQGTAYTYEQYF
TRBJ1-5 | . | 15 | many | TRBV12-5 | TGTGCTAGTGCCCTTTTTGGGGGAGGCAATCAGCCCCAGCATTTT | CASALFGGGNQPQHF
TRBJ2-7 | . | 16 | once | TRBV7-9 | TGTGCCAGCAGCCCTCCCGACAAGGAAGTTTCCTACGATCAGTACTTC | CASSPPDKEVSYDQYF
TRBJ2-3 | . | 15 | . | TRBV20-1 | TGCAGTGCTAGAGATTGGGCGGTGTACACAGATACGCAGTATTTT | CSARDWAVYTDTQYF
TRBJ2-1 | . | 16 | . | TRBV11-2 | TGTGCCAGTAGCTTAACGCGGGGGCAGACCTACAGTGAGCAGTTCTTC | CASSLTRGQTYSEQFF
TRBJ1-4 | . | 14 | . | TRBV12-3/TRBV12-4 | TGTGCCATCCAGTGGAGGGGTGGTAATGAAAAACTGTTTTTT | CAIQWRGGNEKLFF
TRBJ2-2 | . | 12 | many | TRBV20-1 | TGCAGTGCTATCCGGAACACCGGGGAGCTGTTTTTT | CSAIRNTGELFF
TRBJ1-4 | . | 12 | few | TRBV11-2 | TGTGCCAGCAGCTTAGGTGGGGAAAAACTGTTTTTT | CASSLGGEKLFF
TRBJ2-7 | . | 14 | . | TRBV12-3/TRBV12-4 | TGTGCCAGCAGTTCGGGGCTGCCCCCCTGCGGGCAATACTTC | CASSSGLPPCGQYF